This T cell receptor (beta chain) was found in a study of blood T cell repertoires in COVID-19 (dated by TCRdb to the early 2020s). Study-level background: Samples covering the acute and convalescent phases of COVID-19 were provided by collaborators in the United States, Italy and Spain. The prospective study material was composed of cDNA or gDNA derived from T cells, B-cell-depleted T cells, or PBMCs. The dataset comprised deeply sampled blood TCRbeta repertoires from subjects exposed to, actively infected with, or recovered from COVID-19. A freely available public database, intended as a resource for researchers studying the immune response to SARS-CoV-2, is where the repertoires were released. The samples were drawn from the first 160 participants of the ongoing ImmuneRACE study and from 1,254 subjects provided by 6 global collaborators. Sample metadata almost always included a de-identified subject ID, COVID-19 status, age in years and sex. Where HLA class I and class II types were available, the types were taken from metadata supplied by the sample provider, not from assay-based typing.

The CDR3 holds 15 amino acids from the cysteine to the phenylalanine. The retained sequence is limited to the CDR3, 45 bases, with the frame set at the first base. As encoded in the germline V gene, CDR1 is WSHSY while CDR2 is SAAADI. Trimming takes 5 bases from V and 0 bases from J, and the germline ends sit 10 bases apart. One collaborating source in Seattle enrolled patients while the patients were actively infected and followed the patients over time throughout the course of disease. Whole blood was collected in K2EDTA tubes by collaborating institutions according to the institutions' own protocols. For TCRbeta analysis, collaborator samples were shipped as frozen whole blood, as isolated PBMCs, or as DNA extracted from either sample type. TCRbeta CDR3 regions were amplified from genomic DNA using the immunoSEQ Assay, a bias-controlled multiplex PCR. The source study handled its data this way. The number of nucleated cells in each sample was estimated by amplification of reference gene primers within the assay. Sequence reads were collapsed and filtered to measure the absolute abundance of every unique TCRbeta CDR3 rearrangement. For each sample, productive Simpson clonality was calculated as the square root of Simpson's diversity index across productive rearrangements. As stored in TCRdb, this immuneACCESS dataset retains in-frame rearrangements with V and J assigned. A fraction of the clones does not appear; measured against another copy, unresolved V genes explain less than half of the discrepancy, and the remainder lacks a known reason. V and J calls and clone size are copied from that table; D and trimming were computed from the DNA. Recorded for this sample are 390,000 or so clones; over 75% of them occurred a single time. The ten top clones hold about 10% of the sample.

Remarks on this clone: This clone's antigen is unknown. Per-base quality was not reported, and no clone a single base away is much larger than it.

The full study reports these points: Clinical and demographic metadata were provided uncurated, with the amount varying by source and participant.

Input material: peripheral blood. The TCR originated in a woman between 25 and 40 years old with COVID-19, enrolled during active disease. Rearrangement joined TRBV10-2 to TRBJ1-4; the D gene lacks a confident call. The nucleotide sequence is TGCGCCAGCAGTAGCACGCTCACAACTAATGAAAAACTGTTTTTT. Translated, this is CASSSTLTTNEKLFF.